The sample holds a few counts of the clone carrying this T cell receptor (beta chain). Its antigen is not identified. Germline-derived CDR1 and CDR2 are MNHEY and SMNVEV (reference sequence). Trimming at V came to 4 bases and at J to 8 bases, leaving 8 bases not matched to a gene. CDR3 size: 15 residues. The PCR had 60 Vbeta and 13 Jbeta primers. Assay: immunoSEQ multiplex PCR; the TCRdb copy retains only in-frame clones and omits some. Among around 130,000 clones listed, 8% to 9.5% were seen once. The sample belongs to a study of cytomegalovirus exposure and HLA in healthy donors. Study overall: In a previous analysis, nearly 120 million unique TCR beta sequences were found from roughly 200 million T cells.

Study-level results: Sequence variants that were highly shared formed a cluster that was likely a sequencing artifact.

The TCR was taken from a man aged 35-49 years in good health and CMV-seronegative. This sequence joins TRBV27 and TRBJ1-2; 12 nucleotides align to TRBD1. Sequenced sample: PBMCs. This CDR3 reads CASSSSGTGGWGYTF. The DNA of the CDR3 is TGTGCCAGCAGTTCCTCCGGGACAGGGGGCTGGGGCTACACCTTC.